This T cell receptor (beta chain) was identified in a study of identical twins. Whole-study findings and limits: The study found excess low generation probability among twin-shared out-of-frame alpha sequences. Researchers caution that invariant MAIT and iNKT cells could partly confound zero-insertion analyses.

TCRdb ran MiXCR on the 5' RACE reads and lists one entry per CDR3 protein. The sample has around 530,000 distinct CDR3 sequences, 15% seen once; the top ten hold 0.44%. Of note for this clonotype: Its antigen remains unknown.

Unmatched junction bases numbered 7, after V lost 5 bases and J lost 3 bases. The CDR3 totals 15 residues. Germline V gene sequence: CDR1 MNHGY, CDR2 SVAAGI. This same sample was also part of a study on yellow fever vaccine responses in identical twins.

The specimen sequenced was CD4+ T cells sorted from blood. The clonotype was recovered from a woman between 18 and 29 years old in good health. The V call is TRBV6-9, the J call TRBJ2-1, with 7 bases fitting TRBD2. In DNA form, the CDR3 reads TGTGCCAGCAGTAGGGAACTAGCGAGCTACAATGAGCAGTTCTTC. Translation gives CASSRELASYNEQFF.